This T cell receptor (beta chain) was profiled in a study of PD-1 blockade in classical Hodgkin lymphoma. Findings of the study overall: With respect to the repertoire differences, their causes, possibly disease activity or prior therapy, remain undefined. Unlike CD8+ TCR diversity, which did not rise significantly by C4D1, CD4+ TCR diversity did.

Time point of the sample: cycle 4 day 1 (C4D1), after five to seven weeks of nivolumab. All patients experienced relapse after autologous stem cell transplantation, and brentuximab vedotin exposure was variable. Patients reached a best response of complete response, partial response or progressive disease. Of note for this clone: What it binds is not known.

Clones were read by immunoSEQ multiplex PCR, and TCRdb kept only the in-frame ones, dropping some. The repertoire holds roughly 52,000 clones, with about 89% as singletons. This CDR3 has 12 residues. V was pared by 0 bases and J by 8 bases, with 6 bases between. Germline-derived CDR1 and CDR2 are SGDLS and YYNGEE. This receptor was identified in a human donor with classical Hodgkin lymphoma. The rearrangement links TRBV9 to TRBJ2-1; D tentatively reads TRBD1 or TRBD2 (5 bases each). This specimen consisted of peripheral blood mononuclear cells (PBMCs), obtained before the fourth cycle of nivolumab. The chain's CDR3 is CASSVGDHEQFF. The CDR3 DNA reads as TGTGCCAGCAGCGTAGGGGACCATGAGCAGTTCTTC.